Listed below are T cell receptor beta chains from one sample, sequenced in a study of T cell responses to AZD1222 COVID-19 vaccine. Profiling relied on immunoSEQ multiplex PCR, and the TCRdb table lists in-frame clones only, not all of them. The data contain 85,000 to 100,000 clones, 80% to 90% of them singletons. The material was peripheral blood, obtained on day 0 of AZD1222 vaccination. The receptors stem from an adult in good health. CDR3s include the opening cysteine and the closing phenylalanine or tryptophan. The order of the fields is D gene, J gene, clone size, V gene, CDR3 protein, CDR3 DNA. D genes are given only for firm matches. For some rows the clone size is stated as once, few or many, or as a class when expanded; others skip it.

NA | TRBJ2-7 | NA | TRBV23-1 | CASSQSSGRNYEQYF | TGCGCCAGCAGTCAATCTTCTGGGCGGAACTACGAGCAGTACTTC
TRBD2 | TRBJ2-1 | NA | TRBV27 | CASSLGTNNEQFF | TGTGCCAGCAGTCTCGGGACTAACAATGAGCAGTTCTTC
NA | TRBJ1-5 | once | TRBV19 | CASRSQVNSNQPQHF | TGTGCCAGTAGAAGTCAGGTAAATAGCAATCAGCCCCAGCATTTT
TRBD1 | TRBJ1-3 | NA | TRBV18 | CASSPGQGGLGGNTIYF | TGTGCCAGCTCCCCTGGACAGGGCGGCTTAGGAGGAAACACCATATATTTT
NA | TRBJ1-1 | NA | TRBV7-9 | CASSFGQSNTEAFF | TGTGCCAGCAGCTTCGGACAGAGCAACACTGAAGCTTTCTTT
NA | TRBJ1-2 | NA | TRBV5-4 | CASSFDRSANYGYTF | TGTGCCAGCAGCTTTGACAGGTCTGCTAACTATGGCTACACCTTC
NA | TRBJ1-3 | NA | TRBV18 | CASSPQDATASGNTIYF | TGTGCCAGCTCACCACAGGACGCCACCGCCTCTGGAAACACCATATATTTT
NA | TRBJ1-2 | NA | TRBV3-1/TRBV3-2 | CASSQDNSGAGYTF | TGTGCCAGCAGCCAAGATAACTCAGGGGCTGGCTACACCTTC
TRBD1 | TRBJ1-5 | NA | TRBV19 | CASSPSGTVYSNQPQHF | TGTGCCAGTAGTCCCTCCGGGACAGTTTATAGCAATCAGCCCCAGCATTTT
NA | TRBJ1-2 | NA | TRBV5-4 | CASSLGGQPYGYTF | TGTGCCAGCAGCTTGGGAGGACAGCCCTATGGCTACACCTTC
NA | TRBJ2-7 | NA | TRBV6-5 | CASSQGPHYEQYF | TGTGCCAGCAGCCAGGGACCGCACTACGAGCAGTACTTC
NA | TRBJ2-2 | NA | TRBV7-8 | CASSPGSHTGELFF | TGTGCCAGCAGCCCCGGAAGCCACACCGGGGAGCTGTTTTTT
NA | TRBJ2-7 | few | TRBV18 | CASSPPNSQPAFYEQYF | TGTGCCAGCTCACCACCGAACAGCCAACCCGCCTTTTACGAGCAGTACTTC
NA | TRBJ1-6 | NA | TRBV27 | CASSIRWNSPLHF | TGTGCCAGCAGTATCCGCTGGAATTCACCCCTCCACTTT
TRBD2 | TRBJ2-3 | NA | TRBV11-2 | CASSPLGTSWADTQYF | TGTGCCAGCAGCCCCCTCGGGACTAGCTGGGCAGATACGCAGTATTTT
TRBD1 | TRBJ1-5 | NA | TRBV30 | CAWSTGAGGNNQPQHF | TGTGCCTGGTCGACAGGGGCGGGGGGTAACAATCAGCCCCAGCATTTT
NA | TRBJ2-7 | few | TRBV6-5 | CASSSLPGERSYEQYF | TGTGCCAGCAGTTCCCTCCCTGGGGAACGCTCCTACGAGCAGTACTTC
NA | TRBJ2-1 | once | TRBV28 | CASSLVNEQFF | TGTGCCAGCAGTTTGGTGAATGAGCAGTTCTTC
TRBD1 | TRBJ1-2 | NA | TRBV30 | CAWSTPGTGGWGYTF | TGTGCCTGGAGTACACCCGGGACAGGGGGCTGGGGCTACACCTTC
NA | TRBJ2-3 | NA | TRBV7-6 | CASSPKDRPTDTQYF | TGTGCCAGCAGCCCAAAAGACCGGCCCACAGATACGCAGTATTTT
NA | TRBJ2-3 | NA | TRBV6-5 | CASSSWADTQYF | TGTGCCAGCAGTTCTTGGGCAGATACGCAGTATTTT
TRBD1 | TRBJ1-4 | NA | TRBV30 | CAWSATGTVLLEEKLFF | TGTGCCTGGAGTGCGACTGGGACAGTCCTCTTGGAGGAAAAACTGTTTTTT
TRBD1 | TRBJ2-3 | NA | TRBV4-2 | CASSQERTGGADTQYF | TGTGCCAGCAGCCAAGAAAGGACAGGGGGCGCAGATACGCAGTATTTT
TRBD1 | TRBJ2-5 | NA | TRBV2 | CASSGGRGLETQYF | TGTGCCAGCAGTGGGGGCAGGGGGCTTGAGACCCAGTACTTC
NA | TRBJ2-2 | NA | TRBV19 | CASSMSINTGELFF | TGTGCCAGTAGTATGTCAATCAACACCGGGGAGCTGTTTTTT
NA | TRBJ1-4 | NA | TRBV30 | CAWSPKSGSSGKLFF | TGTGCCTGGAGTCCGAAATCCGGGAGCTCGGGAAAACTGTTTTTT
TRBD2 | TRBJ2-5 | NA | TRBV7-2 | CASSPIAGAGETQYF | TGTGCCAGCAGCCCCATAGCGGGAGCAGGGGAGACCCAGTACTTC
NA | TRBJ2-3 | NA | TRBV6-2/TRBV6-3 | CASSYVSSTDTQYF | TGTGCCAGCAGTTACGTCAGCAGCACAGATACGCAGTATTTT
NA | TRBJ1-2 | NA | TRBV19 | CASSIDHHLNYGYTF | TGTGCCAGTAGTATAGACCACCACCTTAACTATGGCTACACCTTC
NA | TRBJ2-7 | NA | TRBV7-6 | CASSLEPDPYYEQYF | TGTGCCAGCAGCTTAGAGCCGGACCCCTACTACGAGCAGTACTTC
NA | TRBJ2-1 | NA | TRBV12-2 | CASRLELQGSYNEQFF | TGTGCAAGTCGCTTAGAACTACAGGGCTCCTACAATGAGCAGTTCTTC
NA | TRBJ2-7 | NA | TRBV5-5 | CASSLVLSSHEQYF | TGTGCCAGCAGCTTGGTATTGTCCTCCCACGAGCAGTACTTC
TRBD1 | TRBJ1-6 | NA | TRBV11-2 | CASSFSGQGRSYNSPLHF | TGTGCCAGCAGCTTCTCGGGACAGGGTCGCTCCTATAATTCACCCCTCCACTTT
NA | TRBJ1-4 | NA | TRBV2 | CASKPPTTNEKLFF | TGTGCCAGCAAGCCTCCCACAACTAATGAAAAACTGTTTTTT
NA | TRBJ2-7 | NA | TRBV10-1 | CASTTGAREGYF | TGCGCCAGCACCACAGGGGCCCGGGAGGGGTACTTC
NA | TRBJ1-1 | NA | TRBV7-2 | CASSSDRGRAFF | TGTGCCAGCAGCTCGGACCGAGGGAGGGCTTTCTTT
TRBD2 | TRBJ2-2 | NA | TRBV5-1 | CASSLVAGGTGELFF | TGCGCCAGCAGCTTGGTCGCGGGAGGGACCGGGGAGCTGTTTTTT
NA | TRBJ1-1 | NA | TRBV11-3 | CASSYRVITEAFF | TGTGCCAGCAGCTACAGGGTTATCACTGAAGCTTTCTTT
NA | TRBJ1-4 | NA | TRBV7-8 | CASSPWVGEKLFF | TGTGCCAGCAGCCCGTGGGTTGGGGAAAAACTGTTTTTT
NA | TRBJ2-2 | NA | TRBV7-8 | CASSLLQVNTGELFF | TGTGCCAGCAGCTTACTACAGGTCAACACCGGGGAGCTGTTTTTT
NA | TRBJ2-1 | NA | TRBV5-1 | CASSLGQSNEQFF | TGCGCCAGCAGCTTGGGCCAGTCGAATGAGCAGTTCTTC
TRBD1 | TRBJ1-2 | NA | TRBV3-1/TRBV3-2 | CASSQQTGGRNYGYTF | TGTGCCAGCAGCCAACAAACAGGGGGCCGTAACTATGGCTACACCTTC
NA | TRBJ1-5 | NA | TRBV30 | CAWNGGEQGNQPQHF | TGTGCCTGGAATGGGGGGGAACAGGGCAATCAGCCCCAGCATTTT
TRBD1 | TRBJ2-1 | NA | TRBV12-3/TRBV12-4 | CASSLDPGQLQFF | TGTGCCAGCAGTTTAGACCCGGGACAGCTCCAGTTCTTC
NA | TRBJ1-1 | NA | TRBV7-9 | CASSLGGPEAFF | TGTGCCAGCAGCTTAGGGGGGCCTGAAGCTTTCTTT
NA | TRBJ1-4 | NA | TRBV5-1 | CASSLSGKMAGTTNEKLFF | TGCGCCAGCAGCTTGTCCGGAAAAATGGCCGGGACCACGAATGAAAAACTGTTTTTT
TRBD1 | TRBJ2-7 | NA | TRBV6-5 | CASRRPGQGTYEQYF | TGTGCCAGCAGAAGACCGGGACAGGGGACCTACGAGCAGTACTTC
NA | TRBJ1-3 | NA | TRBV19 | CASGDSLSSGNTIYF | TGTGCCAGTGGGGACTCCCTGAGCTCTGGAAACACCATATATTTT
NA | TRBJ1-2 | few | TRBV4-2 | CASSQDQTLRSYGYTF | TGTGCCAGCAGCCAAGATCAAACTCTCCGGAGCTATGGCTACACCTTC
NA | TRBJ2-3 | NA | TRBV7-7 | CASSLGLGSTDTQYF | TGTGCCAGCAGCCTAGGCTTAGGTTCGACAGATACGCAGTATTTT
TRBD2 | TRBJ2-3 | NA | TRBV3-1/TRBV3-2 | CASSQEGSGSPQYF | TGTGCCAGCAGCCAAGAGGGTAGCGGGAGTCCCCAGTATTTT